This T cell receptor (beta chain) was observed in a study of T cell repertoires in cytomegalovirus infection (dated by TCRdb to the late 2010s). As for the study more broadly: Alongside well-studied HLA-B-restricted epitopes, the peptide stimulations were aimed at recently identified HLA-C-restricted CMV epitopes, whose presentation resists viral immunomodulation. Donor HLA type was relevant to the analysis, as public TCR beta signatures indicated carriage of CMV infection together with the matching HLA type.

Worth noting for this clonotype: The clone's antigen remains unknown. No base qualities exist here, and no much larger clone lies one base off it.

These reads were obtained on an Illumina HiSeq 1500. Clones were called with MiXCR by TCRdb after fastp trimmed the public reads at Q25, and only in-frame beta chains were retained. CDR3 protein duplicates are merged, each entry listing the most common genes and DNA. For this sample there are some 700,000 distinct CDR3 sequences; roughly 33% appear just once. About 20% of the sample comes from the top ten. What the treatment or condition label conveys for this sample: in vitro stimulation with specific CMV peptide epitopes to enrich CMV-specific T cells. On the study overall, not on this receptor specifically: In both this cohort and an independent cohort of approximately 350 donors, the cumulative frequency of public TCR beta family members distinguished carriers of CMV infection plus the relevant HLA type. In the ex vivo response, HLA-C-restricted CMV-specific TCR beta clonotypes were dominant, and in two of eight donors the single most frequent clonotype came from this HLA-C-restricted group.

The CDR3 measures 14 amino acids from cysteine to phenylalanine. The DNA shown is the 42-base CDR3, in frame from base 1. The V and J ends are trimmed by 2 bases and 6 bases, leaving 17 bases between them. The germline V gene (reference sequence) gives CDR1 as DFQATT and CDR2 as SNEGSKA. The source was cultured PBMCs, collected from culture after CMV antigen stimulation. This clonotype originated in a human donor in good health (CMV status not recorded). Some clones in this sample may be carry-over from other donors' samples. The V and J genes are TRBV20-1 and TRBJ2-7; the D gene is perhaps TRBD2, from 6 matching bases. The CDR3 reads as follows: CSARPGFFGGEQYF. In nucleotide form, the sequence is TGCAGTGCTAGACCCGGATTTTTCGGGGGCGAGCAGTACTTC.